This T cell receptor (beta chain) was obtained from a study of T cells expressing NK-cell markers. The CDR3 consists of 13 residues. Per the germline V gene, CDR1 is MNHNS and CDR2 is SASEGT. TCRdb reprocessed the 5' RACE reads, with one entry per CDR3 protein and no DNA. The data show about 180,000 distinct CDR3 sequences, and the top ten clones hold approximately 17%. The clonotype originates from a woman aged 18 to 75 in good health. Sequenced sample: blood T cells: a sorted CD56 or NKG2C T cell subset, CD4+ or CD8+ T cells, or bulk PBMC T cells (not recorded which). The chain employs TRBV6-1 and TRBJ1-1. This CDR3 is CASTFRWNTEAFF.